Presented here are 18 T cell receptor beta chains from one specimen sequenced in a study of control samples from healthy donors and cancer patients. The assay was immunoSEQ multiplex PCR, and TCRdb's table has in-frame clones only and misses some. The sample has about 160,000 clones; 92% are singletons. Sequenced material: blood. The receptors here all came from a woman aged 25 to 45 in good health.

The genes are TRBV18 and TRBJ2-7; 12 nucleotides agree with TRBD1. V was pared by 8 bases and J by 2 bases, with 4 bases of the junction left unmatched. This CDR3 contains 14 residues. CDR1 and CDR2 from the germline V gene are KGHSH and LQKENI. The CDR3 nucleotides are TGTGCCAGCGTCCGGGACAGGGGGCCCTACGAGCAGTACTTC. Translating it yields CASVRDRGPYEQYF.

The CDR3 DNA sequence: TGTGCCAGCAGTCCCACCAACAGGGATCTGGGCTACACCTTC. This encodes CASSPTNRDLGYTF. This chain uses TRBV28 with TRBJ1-2; D may be TRBD1 (6 bases). The CDR3 consists of 14 residues. Germline V CDR1 and CDR2: MDHEN, SYDVKM. The V gene lost 5 bases and the J gene lost 8 bases, with 18 bases spanning the gap.

This clone turned up a few times. This chain uses TRBV12-3 or TRBV12-4 with TRBJ1-6, with unresolved D. The CDR3 sequence is 11 residues long. Trimming removed 4 bases from V and 6 bases from J, with 1 base in between. CDR3 nucleotides: TGTGCCAGCAGTTCTAATTCACCCCTCCACTTT. The encoded protein is CASSSNSPLHF.

The chain couples TRBV27 to TRBJ2-7, with D possibly being TRBD2 (6 bases). Germline V gives CDR1 MNHEY, CDR2 SMNVEV (reference sequence). V was shortened by 5 bases and J by 1 base, with 18 bases between the two germline ends. CDR3 length: 16 amino acids. DNA for the CDR3: TGTGCCAGCAGTCCGAGAGCGGGTTTGGAGTCCTACGAGCAGTACTTC. Translation: CASSPRAGLESYEQYF.

The J gene is TRBJ2-5, the V gene TRBV5-6; 7 bases match TRBD1. The CDR3 length is 14 residues. V lost 0 bases to trimming and J lost 4 bases; unmatched junction nucleotides: 3. Germline CDR1 SGHDT, CDR2 YYEEEE. CDR3 in amino acids: CASSLETGLETQYF. The CDR3 coding sequence is TGTGCCAGCAGCTTGGAGACAGGGTTAGAGACCCAGTACTTC.

The chain combines TRBV19 with TRBJ2-2; maybe TRBD1 (5 bases). The CDR3 extends over 13 amino acids. V was cut by 8 bases and J by 3 bases, with 10 bases left in between. Germline V gene lookup returns CDR1 LNHDA and CDR2 SQIVND (reference sequence). Here the CDR3 reads CASSDRYTGELFF. CDR3 nucleotide sequence: TGTGCCAGTTCTGACAGATACACCGGGGAGCTGTTTTTT.

This rearrangement joins TRBV28 to TRBJ1-2, with D possibly being TRBD1 (5 bases). Trimming removed 7 bases at V and 6 bases at J, with 9 bases between. Germline assignment: CDR1 MDHEN and CDR2 SYDVKM. The CDR3 extends over 11 amino acids. CDR3 in DNA: TGTGCCAGCATGGGGGGGAATGGCTACACCTTC. Protein sequence: CASMGGNGYTF.

The chain joins TRBV27 to TRBJ2-1, with D unresolved. From germline, CDR1 is MNHEY and CDR2 SMNVEV (reference sequence). The CDR3 spans 18 residues. With 5 bases removed from V and 3 bases from J, the gap between germline ends came to 23 bases. The CDR3 sequence: CASSHTTPSSRLYNEQFF. For the CDR3, the DNA is TGTGCCAGCAGTCACACTACCCCCTCCAGCAGACTCTACAATGAGCAGTTCTTC.

For the CDR3, the DNA is TGTGCCAGCAGCCTTCCGGGACTAGCGGGAGTGAATGAGCAGTTCTTC. Protein sequence: CASSLPGLAGVNEQFF. V and J are TRBV7-2 and TRBJ2-1; TRBD2 agrees at 14 bases. V dropped 5 bases and J dropped 7; count of bases not matched to a gene: 7. CDR3 length equals 16 residues. Germline V gene lookup returns CDR1 SGHTA and CDR2 FQGNSA.

The J gene is TRBJ2-5, the V gene TRBV12-5; D may be TRBD2 (6 bases). The length of the CDR3 is 16 residues. Germline V CDR1 and CDR2: LGHNT, FRNRAP. The germline V and J ends were trimmed by 1 base and 5 bases, with 17 bases remaining between them. The DNA for the CDR3 is TGTGCTAGTGGTTTGGCCTGGGACGGAAGCGGGGAGACCCAGTACTTC. Amino acids: CASGLAWDGSGETQYF.

This clone has only one observation. V usage is TRBV9 and J usage is TRBJ2-3; 7 bases match TRBD1. CDR3 length: 14 residues. Per germline, CDR1 SGDLS and CDR2 YYNGEE. The V segment lost 1 base and the J segment 4 bases; nucleotides outside the gene matches: 3. The CDR3 DNA sequence: TGTGCCAGCAGCGTACTTCAGGGGGCAGATACGCAGTATTTT. It specifies CASSVLQGADTQYF. Full variable domain (missing parts from reference TRBV9 and TRBJ2-3): DSGVTQTPKHLITATGQRVTLRCSPRSGDLSVYWYQQSLDQGLQFLIQYYNGEERAKGNILERFSAQQFPDLHSELNLSSLELGDSALYFCASSVLQGADTQYFGPGTRLTVL.

The gene calls are TRBV3-1 (or the pseudogene TRBV3-2) and TRBJ2-7, with 15 bases fitting TRBD2. The V gene's germline CDR1 is LGHDT and CDR2 YNNKEL (reference sequence). With 1 base clipped from V and 4 bases from J, the junction kept 2 bases outside the gene matches. The CDR3 sequence is 16 residues long. CDR3 protein: CASSQVGTSGRYEQYF. CDR3 bases: TGTGCCAGCAGCCAAGTTGGGACTAGCGGGAGGTACGAGCAGTACTTC.

The chain is built from TRBV5-4 and TRBJ1-1; a weak D match, TRBD1 (5 bases). Germline loops: CDR1 SGHNT, CDR2 YYREEE (reference sequence). There are 15 residues in the CDR3. The V gene lost 4 bases and the J gene lost 6 bases, with 19 bases spanning the gap. CDR3 sequence: CASSISRGVGAEAFF. The CDR3 DNA sequence: TGTGCCAGCAGCATATCACGGGGTGTGGGGGCTGAAGCTTTCTTT.

The V call is TRBV29-1, the J call TRBJ2-5; 9 nucleotides align to TRBD2. V lost 5 bases and J lost 0; bases outside the gene matches: 7. CDR1 SQVTM and CDR2 ANQGSEA come from the germline V gene. The CDR3 contains 15 residues. CDR3 DNA sequence: TGCAGCGTTTTACTAGCGGGCAGATACCAAGAGACCCAGTACTTC. Translation: CSVLLAGRYQETQYF.

J is TRBJ2-3 and V is TRBV29-1; TRBD1 might be the D (6 bases). Trimming removed 3 bases from V and 1 base from J, with 8 bases in between. Germline values: CDR1 SQVTM, CDR2 ANQGSEA. CDR3 length: 13 amino acids. CDR3 region: CSVERTGTDTQYF. CDR3 DNA: TGCAGCGTTGAGCGGACAGGCACAGATACGCAGTATTTT.

This clone was seen just once. The gene calls are TRBV20-1 and TRBJ2-7; 7 nucleotides match TRBD1. The CDR3 sequence is 11 residues long. Germline CDR1 and CDR2: DFQATT and SNEGSKA (reference sequence). V was clipped by 6 bases and J by 5 bases; unmatched bases: 4. CDR3 bases: TGCAGTGCATCCAGGGGGAACGAGCAGTACTTC. Translated, it gives CSASRGNEQYF.

Here the CDR3 reads CASSQGRIRLAGGSPNTGELFF. The CDR3 nucleotides read TGCGCCAGCAGCCAAGGCCGTATAAGACTAGCGGGAGGGTCCCCAAACACCGGGGAGCTGTTTTTT. V and J are TRBV4-1 and TRBJ2-2, with 14 bases lining up with TRBD2. This CDR3 has 22 residues. V shed 1 base, J shed 2 bases, and the junction held 15 bases outside the gene matches. The germline CDR1 and CDR2 sequences are MGHRA and YSYEKL.

This clone has just one count. Within the sample, other DNA sequences also encode this same CDR3. This chain uses TRBV6-5 with TRBJ2-7; no reliable D call. Deletions cut 0 bases from V and 2 bases from J, with 5 bases between. This CDR3 has 13 amino acids. Germline V gives CDR1 MNHEY, CDR2 SVGAGI. The CDR3 region is CASSYSPTYEQYF. The CDR3 DNA sequence: TGTGCCAGCAGTTACTCTCCGACCTACGAGCAGTACTTC.